These T cell receptor beta chains were read from a single sample in a study of blood T cell repertoires in COVID-19. Profiled with immunoSEQ multiplex PCR; TCRdb holds only in-frame clones, not every one. Of some 140,000 clones in the sample, roughly four fifths were seen once. Sequencing input: PBMCs or T cells enriched from blood (not recorded which). Source of these receptors: a man aged 25-45 years who had recovered from COVID-19. The CDR3 runs from the conserved cysteine through the conserved F or W. The D gene is left open where the match is weak. Clone size is not always given. Where it is, it says once, few, many or a class for expanded clones.

D	V	size	J	DNA	CDR3
TRBD1	TRBV15	.	TRBJ1-6	TGTGCCACCAGCAGAGAAGGGACAGGGAGATCACCCCTCCACTTT	CATSREGTGRSPLHF
.	TRBV3-1/TRBV3-2	.	TRBJ2-7	TGTGCCAGCAGCCAAGATAAGGCGGGCAGGACCTACGAGCAGTACTTC	CASSQDKAGRTYEQYF
TRBD1	TRBV19	few	TRBJ2-5	TGTGCCAGTAGTATTCCCGGGACAGCTCAAGAGACCCAGTACTTC	CASSIPGTAQETQYF
.	TRBV19	.	TRBJ2-7	TGTGCCAGTAGTATTACAGCCCAGGTCGGCGAGCAGTACTTC	CASSITAQVGEQYF
TRBD1	TRBV4-1	.	TRBJ1-3	TGCGCCAGCAGCCAAGGCCCGGGACAGCGATACTCTGGAAACACCATATATTTT	CASSQGPGQRYSGNTIYF
TRBD1	TRBV5-1	.	TRBJ1-5	TGCGCCAGCAGCCCAGGTACCGGGACAGGGGGCGCAAGCAATCAGCCCCAGCATTTT	CASSPGTGTGGASNQPQHF
TRBD1	TRBV12-3/TRBV12-4	.	TRBJ2-1	TGTGCCAGCAGTTTGGACAGGTACAATGAGCAGTTCTTC	CASSLDRYNEQFF
.	TRBV2	.	TRBJ1-5	TGTGCCAGCAGTGAAGGTGTTAGTTTGGGCCTCCAGCCCCAGCATTTT	CASSEGVSLGLQPQHF
.	TRBV5-1	.	TRBJ1-1	TGCGCCAGCAGCTTGGAGCAGGGGTTGAACACTGAAGCTTTCTTT	CASSLEQGLNTEAFF
.	TRBV5-1	.	TRBJ2-2	TGCGCCAGCAGCTTGACGGGGAAAAACACCGGGGAGCTGTTTTTT	CASSLTGKNTGELFF
.	TRBV5-1	.	TRBJ2-1	TGCGCCAGCAGCTTGGTGGATGGGGCTGAGCAGTTCTTC	CASSLVDGAEQFF
TRBD1	TRBV18	.	TRBJ1-1	TGTGCCAGCTCTGACAAGACAGGGGAGTCTGAAGCTTTCTTT	CASSDKTGESEAFF
TRBD2	TRBV5-1	.	TRBJ2-1	TGCGCCAGCAGCACCGACGCTAGCGGGGGGTCGAAGTTCTTC	CASSTDASGGSKFF
.	TRBV10-3	.	TRBJ1-5	TGTGCCATCAGTGAGTCGAACGTAACAGGGTGGAATCAGCCCCAGCATTTT	CAISESNVTGWNQPQHF